The source of this TCR beta chain is a study of blood T cells in healthy people across ages. Regarding the study as a whole: The study regarded diversity estimates from one million T cells as underestimates.

The use of a sample-barcoded 5' primer and a J-beta primer mix characterized a second PCR of roughly 6 to 12 cycles. Using its own MiXCR run on the 5' RACE reads, TCRdb lists one record per CDR3 protein. The repertoire consists of approximately 800,000 distinct CDR3 sequences, with roughly 56% occurring once and the leading ten covering more than 25%. This CDR3 has 15 residues. Germline CDR1 is MNHNS and CDR2 is SASEGT. J gave up 1 base and V 2 bases, and 1 base lay outside the gene matches. This clonotype was counted at least ten times. Its antigen is currently unknown. Donor samples were obtained from healthy Caucasian individuals from Russia, aged roughly 6 to 90. The study isolated at least 6.5 million PBMCs from each sample.

The specimen was blood. The gene calls are TRBV6-1 and TRBJ2-7; TRBD2 matches 11 bases. This sequence originates from a man between 40 and 49 years old in good health. The CDR3 DNA follows: TGTGCCAGCAGTGAAAGGACTAGCGGGTCCTACGAGCAGTACTTC. It specifies CASSERTSGSYEQYF.